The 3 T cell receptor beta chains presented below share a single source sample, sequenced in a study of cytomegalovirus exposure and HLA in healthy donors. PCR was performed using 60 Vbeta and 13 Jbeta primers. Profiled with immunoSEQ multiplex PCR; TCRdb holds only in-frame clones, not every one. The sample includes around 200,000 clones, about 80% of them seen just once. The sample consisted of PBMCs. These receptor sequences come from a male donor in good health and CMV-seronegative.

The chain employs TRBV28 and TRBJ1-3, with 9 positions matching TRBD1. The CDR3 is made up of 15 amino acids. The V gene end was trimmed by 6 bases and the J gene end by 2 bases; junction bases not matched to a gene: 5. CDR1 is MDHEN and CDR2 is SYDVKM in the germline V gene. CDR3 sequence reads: CASSRDRVAGNTIYF. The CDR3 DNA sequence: TGTGCCAGCAGCCGGGACAGGGTAGCTGGAAACACCATATATTTT.

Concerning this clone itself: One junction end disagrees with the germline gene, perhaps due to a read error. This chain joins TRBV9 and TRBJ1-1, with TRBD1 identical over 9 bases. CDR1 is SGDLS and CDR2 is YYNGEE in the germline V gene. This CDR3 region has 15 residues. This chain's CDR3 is CASSPWTGASAEVFF. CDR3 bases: TGTGCCAGCAGCCCCTGGACAGGGGCATCCGCTGAAGTTTTCTTT.

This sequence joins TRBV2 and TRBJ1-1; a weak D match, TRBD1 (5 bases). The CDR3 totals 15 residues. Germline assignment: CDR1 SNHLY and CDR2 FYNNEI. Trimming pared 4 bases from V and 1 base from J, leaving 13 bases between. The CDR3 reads CASSVWGRGNTEAFF. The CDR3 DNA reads TGTGCCAGCAGTGTATGGGGGAGGGGGAACACTGAAGCTTTCTTT.